Described below is a single T cell receptor beta chain sequence and its context. Its antigen remains unknown. Data came from immunoSEQ multiplex PCR; TCRdb stores just in-frame clones and leaves some out. Altogether roughly 120,000 clones are present, more than 70% being singletons, with the ten largest covering 1.5% to 2%. Germline values: CDR1 SQVTM, CDR2 ANQGSEA. This CDR3 spans 15 amino acids. The V end lost 4 bases, the J end lost 1 base, and 17 bases lay between the germline ends. The sample belongs to a study of cytomegalovirus exposure and HLA in healthy donors. Across the study: Per a later analysis, the roughly 690 first-cohort and 120 validation repertoires shared one platform.

Overall study findings and caveats: Among the CMV-associated chains, a few were confirmed in vitro as specific for CMV antigens. The study listed approximately 170 cytomegalovirus-associated TCR beta chains.

The origin of this receptor is a man between 18 and 29 years old in good health and CMV-seronegative. This rearrangement joins TRBV29-1 to TRBJ2-7; possibly TRBD1 for D (6 bases). Sequenced material: PBMCs. The CDR3 loop reads CSVGFGQGLSYEQYF. The CDR3 DNA reads TGCAGCGTTGGCTTTGGGCAGGGGTTATCCTACGAGCAGTACTTC.